The 18 T cell receptor beta chains given below trace back to one sample, sequenced in a study of technical replicates of blood from a few donors. The data were produced by immunoSEQ multiplex PCR, yet TCRdb's version contains in-frame clones alone and is incomplete. The sample has under 85,000 clones, roughly 97% seen once. The sequenced sample was T cells isolated from PBMCs. The receptors were gathered from a human donor in good health.

The chain carries TRBV6-6 and TRBJ2-1; 11 bases are shared with TRBD2. This CDR3 has 12 residues. The ends lost 10 bases at V and 6 bases at J; junction bases unmatched: 2. Per the germline V gene, CDR1 is MNHNY and CDR2 is SVGAGI (reference sequence). The CDR3 is CATGTSGNEQFF. The CDR3 DNA sequence: TGTGCCACCGGGACTAGCGGCAATGAGCAGTTCTTC.

The V call is TRBV6-4, the J call TRBJ2-7, with a possible D match to TRBD1 (5 bases). V lost 4 bases to trimming and J lost 3 bases, with 16 bases between them. From germline, CDR1 is MRHNA and CDR2 SNTAGT. There are 15 residues in the CDR3. Here the CDR3 reads CASSVGPEARYEQYF. CDR3 DNA: TGTGCCAGCAGTGTGGGGCCCGAAGCCCGCTACGAGCAGTACTTC.

The rearrangement uses TRBV6-4 and TRBJ2-5; D is perhaps TRBD2 (6 bases). The CDR3 has 13 amino acids. Germline CDR1 and CDR2: MRHNA and SNTAGT. Trimming took 1 base from V and 9 from J, leaving 12 bases between them. The CDR3 sequence is CASSDLIKRAQYF. Here the CDR3 DNA reads TGTGCCAGCAGTGACTTGATAAAGCGGGCCCAGTACTTC.

The chain carries TRBV4-2 and TRBJ2-5; D might be TRBD2 (5 bases). The CDR3 extends over 15 amino acids. Germline-derived CDR1 and CDR2 are LGHNA and YNFKEQ. V was cut by 1 base and J by 0 bases, with 9 bases left in between. The CDR3 coding sequence is TGTGCCAGCAGCCAAGTCGGGATAGACCAAGAGACCCAGTACTTC. This sequence encodes CASSQVGIDQETQYF.

The table lists this clone with a count of one. The chain joins TRBV19 to TRBJ1-1, with D perhaps matching TRBD1 (6 bases). V was clipped by 2 bases and J by 4 bases, with 8 bases between them. The CDR3 length is 13 residues. The germline gives CDR1 LNHDA, CDR2 SQIVND (reference sequence). The CDR3, as DNA: TGTGCCAGTAGTATAAGGGGGGGCACTGAAGCTTTCTTT. Protein product: CASSIRGGTEAFF.

This chain connects TRBV11-2 to TRBJ1-1, with D hard to call. The CDR3 totals 15 residues. V was shortened by 0 bases and J by 6 bases, with 14 bases between the two germline ends. Germline V gene lookup returns CDR1 SGHAT and CDR2 FQNNGV. DNA for the CDR3: TGTGCCAGCAGCTTAGACCCCGTCCCCGTCGCTGAAGCTTTCTTT. Protein product: CASSLDPVPVAEAFF.

This clone was seen once. V usage is TRBV7-6 and J usage is TRBJ2-7; weak D call: TRBD1 (8 bases). V was trimmed by 5 bases and J by 0 bases, leaving 35 bases between them. Germline values: CDR1 SGHVS, CDR2 FNYEAQ. This CDR3 has 22 residues. The CDR3 DNA is TGTGCCAGCAGCGGCCGGGACAGGTCTCCTGAAAAGGCGGGAGAGAACTCCTACGAGCAGTACTTC. Residues: CASSGRDRSPEKAGENSYEQYF.

The chain carries TRBV6-6 and TRBJ1-1; 9 bases line up with TRBD1. The V gene end was trimmed by 2 bases and the J gene end by 10 bases; junction bases not matched to a gene: 5. The CDR3 contains 13 residues. The V gene's germline CDR1 is MNHNY and CDR2 SVGAGI (reference sequence). The CDR3 here is CASSYRDRVGAFF. CDR3 DNA: TGTGCCAGCAGTTACCGGGACAGGGTTGGAGCTTTCTTT.

The chain has TRBV5-1 and TRBJ1-6; D is unclear. CDR1 is SGHRS, CDR2 YFSETQ, per germline. Trimming left V 2 bases short and J 7 bases short, with 13 bases between. The CDR3 has 15 amino acids. The CDR3 is CASSLMGNLNSPLHF. The CDR3, as DNA: TGCGCCAGCAGCTTAATGGGCAACCTAAATTCACCCCTCCACTTT.

V gene TRBV15 combines with J gene TRBJ2-5; D possibly corresponds to TRBD1 (5 bases). This CDR3 is built from 14 residues. V lost 0 bases and J 5 bases, leaving 10 bases between the germline ends. Germline V CDR1 and CDR2: LNHNV, YYDKDF (reference sequence). CDR3 sequence: CATSREGQEETQYF. CDR3 in DNA: TGTGCCACCAGCAGAGAGGGGCAGGAGGAGACCCAGTACTTC. Together with reference TRBV15 and TRBJ2-5, the CDR3 gives the full variable domain: DAMVIQNPRYQVTQFGKPVTLSCSQTLNHNVMYWYQQKSSQAPKLLFHYYDKDFNNEADTPDNFQSRRPNTSFCFLDIRSPGLGDTAMYLCATSREGQEETQYFGPGTRLLVL.

J is TRBJ2-7 and V is TRBV7-2; D perhaps matches TRBD2 (5 bases). The CDR3 sequence is 13 residues long. With 4 bases removed from V and 3 bases from J, the gap between germline ends came to 10 bases. Germline CDR1 reads SGHTA; CDR2 reads FQGNSA. CDR3 protein: CASSSMDFYEQYF. The DNA of the CDR3 is TGTGCCAGCAGCTCCATGGACTTCTACGAGCAGTACTTC.

CDR3 nucleotide sequence: TGTGCCAGCAGCAACACGGACTTAACTAACTATGGCTACACCTTC. Translating gives CASSNTDLTNYGYTF. The chain recombines TRBV6-5 with TRBJ1-2; D not certain. The CDR3 runs to 15 residues. Germline V gene data show CDR1 as MNHEY and CDR2 as SVGAGI. Trimming removed 6 bases from V and 0 bases from J, with 14 bases in between.

DNA for the CDR3: TGCGCCAGCAGCGATCCAACACTAGCGGGGCTTACAGATACGCAGTATTTT. This gives the protein CASSDPTLAGLTDTQYF. The gene calls are TRBV4-1 and TRBJ2-3; 10 nucleotides line up with TRBD2. The CDR3 has 17 amino acids. J was trimmed by 3 bases and V by 5 bases; bases with no gene match: 11. Germline-derived CDR1 and CDR2 are MGHRA and YSYEKL.

V gene TRBV18 combines with J gene TRBJ2-3; 9 positions agree with TRBD2. V lost 0 bases, J lost 10 bases, and 2 bases stayed unmatched. Germline CDR1 is KGHSH and CDR2 is LQKENI. This CDR3 has 13 residues. CDR3 sequence reads: CASSPPASGAQYF. The DNA of the CDR3 is TGTGCCAGCTCACCACCCGCTAGCGGGGCGCAGTATTTT.

The chain combines TRBV5-6 with TRBJ2-7, with D tentatively TRBD2 (5 bases). The germline V gene encodes CDR1 SGHDT and CDR2 YYEEEE. The CDR3 is made up of 16 amino acids. V lost 0 bases and J lost 0, with 13 bases in between. The CDR3 reads CASSLGGGSYSYEQYF. As DNA, the CDR3 is TGTGCCAGCAGCTTGGGAGGCGGGTCCTACTCCTACGAGCAGTACTTC.

The rearrangement uses TRBV25-1 and TRBJ1-2, with D possibly matching TRBD1 (6 bases). Trimming took 3 bases from V and 1 from J, leaving 9 bases between them. The CDR3 is made up of 14 amino acids. Per the germline V gene, CDR1 is MGHDK and CDR2 is SYGVNS. Written as DNA, the CDR3 is TGTGCCAGCAGTGAGGAACAGGGTAACTATGGCTACACCTTC. As protein: CASSEEQGNYGYTF.

The chain links TRBV5-1 to TRBJ1-4; 8 bases align to TRBD1. The V and J ends lost 10 bases and 8 bases, in that order; junction bases with no gene match: 25. This CDR3 has 18 residues. CDR1 and CDR2 (germline): SGHRS, YFSETQ. CDR3 protein: CASSAGTLSRGTGEKLFF. CDR3 bases: TGCGCCTCCTCGGCCGGAACTCTTTCTCGAGGGACAGGCGAAAAACTGTTTTTT.

The chain carries TRBV6-5 and TRBJ1-5; a possible D gene is TRBD1 (5 bases). Germline loops: CDR1 MNHEY, CDR2 SVGAGI. V was clipped by 2 bases and J by 4 bases, with 9 bases between them. The CDR3 is 14 amino acids. CDR3 sequence: CASSYAKGNQPQHF. The CDR3 bases are TGTGCCAGCAGTTACGCCAAGGGGAATCAGCCCCAGCATTTT.